This T cell receptor beta chain is from a study of cytomegalovirus exposure and HLA in healthy donors. Study context: Earlier, 95 million to 140 million unique TCR beta sequences were recovered from around 180 million T cells by an analysis. General study findings and limits: It was reported in a later analysis that an Asian-associated ancestry cluster showed fewer N-insertions than the approximately 670-donor mean.

With regard to this clone: Its specificity is unknown.

Each donor's status was that of a healthy bone marrow donor. Researchers ran the PCR with 60 Vbeta and 13 Jbeta primers. The data were produced by immunoSEQ multiplex PCR, yet TCRdb's version contains in-frame clones alone and is incomplete. The sample comprises about 130,000 clones, approximately 80% of which are singletons, and less than 2% rests with the top ten. The TCR was taken from a woman in her thirties or forties in good health and CMV-seronegative. The sequenced material came from PBMCs.

The CDR3 nucleotides are TGCGCCAGCAGCTTGGCCGGCGGGGAGATGCAAGAGACCCAGTACTTC. This gives the protein CASSLAGGEMQETQYF. This sequence joins TRBV5-1 and TRBJ2-5; tentatively, D is TRBD2 (6 bases). Germline values: CDR1 SGHRS, CDR2 YFSETQ. The CDR3 has 16 residues. Trimming stripped 0 bases from V and 2 bases from J, with 14 bases between.